This T cell receptor beta chain was captured by sequencing in a study of shared clonotypes between healthy human individuals. This clone has just one count. Several immunoSEQ plates held equal portions of the genomic DNA taken from each subset. In the authors' methods: Quality scores were absent from the junction-only immunoSEQ sequences, so filtering differed. Here immunoSEQ multiplex PCR was the method, and the copy in TCRdb shows in-frame clones only, minus some. Clonal size and the V and J genes are those of that table, whereas D and trimming came from the DNA. Among some 1,600,000 clones listed, around 98% were seen once. The CDR3 consists of 16 residues. V gave up 2 bases and J gave up 6 bases, with 18 bases separating them. Looked up from germline, CDR1 is SNHLY and CDR2 is FYNNEI. Free of recent acute infections or vaccinations, the donors were healthy HIV-negative adults.

V is TRBV2 and J is TRBJ2-3; D unresolved. The clonotype comes from a man aged 30 to 39 in good health. The sequencing input was naive CD4+ T cells sorted from blood. The subset here: CD45RA+ positively selected. The CDR3 coding sequence is TGTGCCAGCAGTGAACTCTTTGTAGCCCGCGAGGATACGCAGTATTTT. Residues: CASSELFVAREDTQYF.